The T cell receptor beta chain described here comes from a study of shared clonotypes between healthy human individuals (dated by TCRdb to 2019 to 2021). About the study as a whole: The cohort comprised a couple of women and a few men aged 18 to 49 years. For each donor, CD4 naive and CD4 memory were each run on three plates, CD8 naive on two plates, and CD8 memory on one plate. To estimate repertoire size and how much clonotypes are shared between individuals, the study performed deep sequencing of blood TCR repertoires from 4 to 6 healthy adults. To increase sequencing depth and limit assay-specific biases, different laboratories used diverse techniques to prepare libraries and sequence TCR repertoires. Leukapheresis yielded between about 0.9 and 10 billion PBMCs per donor.

Overall results and qualifications from the work: When four donors were compared, the shared fraction of clonotypes was about 5.5% for naive CD4, approximately 3.3% for naive CD8, 2% to 2.5% for memory CD4, and roughly 0.4% for memory CD8. Incomplete sequencing was indicated by rarefaction of sorted-subset datasets, despite the large sequencing depth. Sampling was restricted to blood, and TCR repertoires in tissues likely differ from the TCR repertoires found in blood. Pairwise subsampling led to the expectation that sequencing depth would affect the degree of clonotype sharing among donors. Because the study included only a small number of donors, the genetic and exposure-history diversity represented was limited. Compared with non-shared clonotypes, clonotypes shared by all four sorted-subset donors had higher generation probabilities. Naive subsets generally had larger estimated clonotype richness than memory subsets.

The donors were healthy, HIV-negative adults who had no recently reported acute infections or vaccinations. All donors were Caucasian adults living in Nashville, Tennessee, USA. CD4+ T cells were enriched by magnetic negative selection, after which naive cells were positively selected on CD45RA and the negative fraction was taken as the memory subset. Blood was collected by leukapheresis, and PBMCs were isolated by Ficoll-Histopaque density gradient centrifugation and then cryopreserved in liquid nitrogen vapor phase. Analytical flow cytometry was used to check the purity and quantity of every magnetically sorted T cell population. Each sorted fraction had its genomic DNA isolated and then quantified by UV absorbance on a Nanodrop 2000c. Spanning cysteine to phenylalanine, the CDR3 consists of 18 amino acids. This entry keeps only the CDR3 DNA: 54 bases, framed from base 1. Via the germline V gene, CDR1 is MDHEN and CDR2 SYDVKM. Between the V and J ends, shortened by 6 bases and 6 bases respectively, the junction contains 27 bases.

Turning to this clone: The clone's antigen remains unknown. It has no much larger one-base neighbor in the sample; base qualities were not kept.

Using the deep immunoSEQ assay, TCR CDR3 regions were amplified from genomic DNA by multiplex PCR. Extracted genomic DNA from each cell subset was distributed evenly across all wells of several immunoSEQ 96-well plates, and each plate was treated as a replicate. Each replicate PCR for sorted subsets received about 200 ng genomic DNA, equal to 30,000 or so T cell genomes. Purified libraries were quantified with a Qubit 3.0 fluorometer, sized on a Bioanalyzer 2100, and re-quantified with the KAPA Library Quantification kit. Every immunoSEQ 96-well plate was sequenced on a dedicated single-read 150-cycle Illumina NextSeq 550 flow cell. In the paper's pipeline: Because the immunoSEQ output included only junctional sequences and no quality scores, the filtering could not be the same as the filtering used for full-length reads. Sequences were annotated with PyIR, a Python wrapper for IgBLAST v1.9, using IMGT germline references to assign V/J genes and CDR3. Reads with weak V/J assignments (E-value above 1e-6), missing CDR3, stop codons, out-of-frame junctions, or ambiguous translated residues were removed. A V3J clonotype was defined by an identical inferred V gene, J gene, and CDR3 amino acid sequence. Percentage overlap between repertoires was calculated by dividing the number of shared unique clonotypes by the size of the smaller repertoire. Richness of each repertoire was evaluated using RTK rarefaction, the Chao1 estimator, and Recon v2.1 estimates of unobserved clonotypes. Generation probabilities were computed with OLGA for all TCRbeta clonotypes obtained by the gDNA method from several donors. TCRdb limited this immuneACCESS table to in-frame rearrangements with V and J called. A share of clones is missing; checked studies link under half to unresolved V genes, and the rest is unexplained. V and J calls and clone size follow that table, whereas D and trimming were derived from the DNA. The sample has about 710,000 clones on record, about three quarters of them singletons. The ten largest account for roughly 1.9% of the sample.

The chain was built from TRBV28 and TRBJ2-1; TRBD1 is a possible D gene, resting on 6 matching bases. Sequenced input: memory CD4+ T cells sorted from blood. What the cell subset or site label conveys for this sample: CD45RA-negative fraction. This clonotype originated in a woman in her twenties or thirties in good health. The CDR3 corresponds to CASRKGHRYRLQGNEQFF. The DNA sequence reads TGTGCCAGCAGAAAGGGACACCGGTATAGGCTACAGGGCAATGAGCAGTTCTTC.